The present entry profiles one T cell receptor beta chain with its context. It has no known antigen specificity. The CDR3 end lies 3 residues beyond the end of the read and is filled in from the germline J gene. V sheds 7 bases and J sheds 2 bases, leaving 11 bases between their ends. According to the germline V gene, CDR1 reads SQVTM and CDR2 reads ANQGSEA. Taken from cysteine to phenylalanine, the CDR3 has 12 residues. The DNA shown is the part of the CDR3 that was read: 27 bases, in frame from base 1. What the time point label conveys for this sample: blood sample drawn before combined kidney and bone marrow transplant. In bulk CFSE mixed lymphocyte reactions, CFSE-labeled recipient PBMCs were cocultured with irradiated donor PBMCs for 5 to 6 days, then stained for CD3/CD4/CD8 and FACS-sorted. The patients were a few recipients of combined kidney and bone marrow transplants from the ITN036ST trial, and samples were available only for these trial subjects. Healthy control blood was processed by Ficoll density gradient to PBMCs and cryopreserved; patient PBMCs were collected before and after transplant.

Genomic DNA was extracted from sorted cells with the QIAGEN DNeasy Blood and Tissue Kit for TCRbeta CDR3 sequencing. High-throughput TCRbeta CDR3 sequencing, which included PCR amplification with bias correction and internal controls, was done commercially through immunoSEQ. The paper's data handling went like this. Unique productive TCRbeta sequences were defined by CDR3 nucleotide sequence where primers matched, and otherwise by CDR3 amino acid sequence together with Vbeta and Jbeta genes. A sequence counted as donor-reactive if, in CFSE-low cells, the sequence had a frequency of at least 0.01% and was expanded at least 5-fold compared with unstimulated cells. Jensen-Shannon divergence, calculated on the top 100 TCRbeta sequences ranked by frequency, was used to quantify repertoire divergence. For samples with multiple sequencing runs, sorting error was corrected separately for each run before the runs were pooled. Sourced from immuneACCESS, this table was stored by TCRdb with only in-frame sequences that have V and J called. A share of the clones is absent; for the studies checked, an unresolved V gene accounts for under half, and the remainder has no known explanation. D and trimming were read from the DNA, whereas the V and J calls and clone size are those reported in that table. The sample's table covers about 2,000 clones. The ten largest account for more than 15% of the sample.

This sample was included in a study of Tregs in tolerant kidney transplant recipients (dated by TCRdb to the late 2010s). For the study in its entirety: Transplants used related donors with nonmyeloablative bone marrow transplantation; mixed chimerism was transient in the human trials. The study applied TCRbeta sequencing to find donor-specific regulatory T cells before combined kidney and bone marrow transplantation and then followed those same cells after transplant.

What the research found in general, with its limitations: Biological reproducibility was not directly addressed, though technical replication error appeared minimal. The most biologically relevant and donor-specific TCRbeta repertoire appeared to be identified by expanding Tregs with activated donor B cells. Because only a small number of patients were included, the study had limitations, and the results will need to be validated in larger populations as well as under other immunosuppression protocols. Because the PCR primers were changed over time for some patients, nucleotide-level comparison could not be performed across the samples from those patients. Donor-specific Treg expansion was found to exceed global Treg expansion in tolerant patients, suggesting antigen-driven rather than nonspecific expansion.

The chain was built from TRBV29-1 and TRBJ1-2, with the D gene uncertain. This sequence originates from a human patient who received a combined kidney and bone marrow transplant. Material: CD4+ T cells from blood cultured with allogeneic cells, obtained before the transplant. The CDR3 amino acid sequence is: CSGLRTNYGYTF. The part of the CDR3 DNA that was read is TGCAGCGGACTTCGAACCAACTATGGC. The full variable domain, completed from the reference TRBV29-1 and TRBJ1-2 proteins outside the CDR3, reads SAVISQKPSRDICQRGTSLTIQCQVDSQVTMMFWYRQQPGQSLTLIATANQGSEATYESGFVIDKFPISRPNLTFSTLTVSNMSPEDSSIYLCSGLRTNYGYTFGSGTRLTVV.